This T cell receptor (beta chain) was recorded in a study of shared clonotypes between healthy human individuals (TCRdb year 2020). In terms of the full investigation: The cohort included three men and a couple of women between 18 and 49 years of age. For each donor, CD4 naive and CD4 memory were each run on three plates, CD8 naive on two plates, and CD8 memory on one plate. To estimate repertoire size and how much clonotype sharing occurs between individuals, the study deeply sequenced the blood TCR repertoires of roughly 5 healthy adults. Libraries were prepared and TCR repertoires were sequenced by different laboratories using diverse techniques, in order to increase sequencing depth and limit assay-specific biases. Per donor, leukapheresis produced somewhere between about 0.94 and 10 billion PBMCs. Study-wide findings and limitations: Across four donors, about 5.2% of naive CD4, around 3.3% of naive CD8, roughly 2.3% of memory CD4, and under 0.45% of memory CD8 clonotypes were shared. Sampling was restricted to blood, and TCR repertoires in tissue are likely to differ from TCR repertoires in blood. Because the study included only a small number of donors, the genetic and exposure-history diversity represented was limited. Compared with non-shared clonotypes, the clonotypes found in all four sorted-subset donors had higher generation probabilities. Estimated clonotype richness was generally larger for naive than for memory subsets. Incomplete sequencing was indicated by rarefaction of sorted-subset datasets, despite the large sequencing depth. Pairwise subsampling indicated that sequencing depth was expected to affect the degree of clonotype sharing among donors.

Using the deep immunoSEQ assay, TCR CDR3 regions were amplified from genomic DNA by multiplex PCR. Extracted genomic DNA from each cell subset was spread evenly across all wells of several immunoSEQ 96-well plates, with each plate serving as a replicate. For sorted subsets, 200 to 250 ng genomic DNA, equal to some 28,000 T cell genomes, was loaded into each replicate PCR. Purified libraries were measured with a Qubit 3.0 fluorometer, size-checked on a Bioanalyzer 2100, and measured again with the KAPA Library Quantification kit. Every immunoSEQ 96-well plate was sequenced on a separate single-read 150-cycle Illumina NextSeq 550 flow cell. Processing in the source paper ran as follows. Because the immunoSEQ output held only junctional sequences and lacked quality scores, the filtering could not match the filtering applied to full-length reads. To assign V/J genes and CDR3, sequences were annotated using PyIR, a Python wrapper for IgBLAST v1.9, with IMGT germline references. Reads were filtered out if the reads had weak V/J assignments (E-value above 1e-6), no CDR3, stop codons, out-of-frame junctions, or ambiguous translated residues. V3J clonotypes were defined by identical inferred V gene, J gene, and CDR3 amino acid sequence. Percentage overlap between repertoires was computed as shared unique clonotypes divided by the size of the smaller repertoire. Richness of each repertoire was evaluated using RTK rarefaction, the Chao1 estimator, and Recon v2.1 estimates of unobserved clonotypes. Generation probabilities for all TCRbeta clonotypes obtained by the gDNA method from a handful of donors were computed using OLGA. What TCRdb holds here is the immuneACCESS table cut down to in-frame rearrangements. Part of the clones is not present; checked against another copy, under half of the missing clones reflect an unresolved V gene, and the others are unexplained. The D gene and trimming were derived from the DNA, and the V and J assignments and clone size from that table. The sample table lists some 1 million clones, around four fifths of them with a count of one. About 1.5% of the sample is held by the ten biggest clonotypes.

A remark on this clone: Its antigen target is currently unknown. No qualities accompany the bases; no much larger clone lies one base away.

The donors were healthy, HIV-negative adults who had no recently reported acute infections or vaccinations. All donors were Caucasian adults living in Nashville, Tennessee, USA. CD4+ T cells were enriched by magnetic negative selection; naive cells were then positively selected on CD45RA, and the negative fraction formed the memory subset. Blood was collected by leukapheresis, and PBMCs were isolated by Ficoll-Histopaque density gradient centrifugation and then cryopreserved in liquid nitrogen vapor phase. Purity and quantity of every magnetically sorted T cell population were checked by analytical flow cytometry. Each sorted fraction had its genomic DNA isolated and then quantified by UV absorbance on a Nanodrop 2000c. Reading the germline V gene gives CDR1 SGHTA and CDR2 FQGNSA. Trimming at the junction amounts to 5 bases on V and 6 bases on J, and the germline ends lie 22 bases apart. From its cysteine to its phenylalanine, the CDR3 spans 16 amino acids. Kept here is only the CDR3 DNA, which spans 48 bases and is read in frame from base 1.

The source material was memory CD4+ T cells sorted from blood. Sample cell subset or site, as interpreted from the label and publication: CD45RA-negative fraction. The chain was built from TRBV7-2 and TRBJ1-2; perhaps TRBD1 is the D gene, with 5 bases matching. This clonotype was obtained from a man younger than 35 in good health. The encoded CDR3 is CASSPSRDLNGDGYTF. The bases read TGTGCCAGCAGCCCATCCAGGGACTTAAATGGGGATGGCTACACCTTC.